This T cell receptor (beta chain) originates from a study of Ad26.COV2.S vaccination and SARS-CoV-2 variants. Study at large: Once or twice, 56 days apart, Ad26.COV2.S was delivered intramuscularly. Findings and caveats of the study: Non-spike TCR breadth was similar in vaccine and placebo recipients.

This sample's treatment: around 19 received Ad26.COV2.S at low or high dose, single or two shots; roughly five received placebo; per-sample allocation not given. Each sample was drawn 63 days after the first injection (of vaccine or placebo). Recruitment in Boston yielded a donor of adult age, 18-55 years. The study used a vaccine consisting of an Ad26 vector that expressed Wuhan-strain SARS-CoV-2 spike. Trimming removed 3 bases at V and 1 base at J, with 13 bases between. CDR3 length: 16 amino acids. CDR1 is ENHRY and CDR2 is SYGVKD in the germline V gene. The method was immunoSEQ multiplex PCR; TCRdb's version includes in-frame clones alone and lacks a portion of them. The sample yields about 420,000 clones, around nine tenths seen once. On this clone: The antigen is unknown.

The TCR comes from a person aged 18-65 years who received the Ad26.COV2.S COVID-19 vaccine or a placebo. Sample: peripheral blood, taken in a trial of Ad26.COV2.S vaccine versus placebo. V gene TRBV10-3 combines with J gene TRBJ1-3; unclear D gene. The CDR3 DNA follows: TGTGCCATCAGTGAAGCCCGGGGTCTTTCTGGAAACACCATATATTTT. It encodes CAISEARGLSGNTIYF.